The text below deals with one T cell receptor (beta chain). This sample was taken from a study of molecular identifiers for immune sequencing clone quantification. Previously described methods and listed TCR primers were employed for the bulk TCR libraries. MiXCR, run by TCRdb on the PCR reads, gives a single entry per CDR3 protein. Of approximately 100,000 distinct CDR3 sequences listed, over 30% are singletons. This CDR3 spans 12 amino acids. Germline V gives CDR1 MNHEY, CDR2 SVGAGI. The V end was cut by 10 bases, the J end by 6 bases, with 16 bases between. Material for sequencing was naive CD8+ T cells from blood, with Jurkat cell RNA spiked in. Documented subset: FACS-sorted CD8+CD4-CCR7+CD45RA+ naive T cells. The genes are TRBV6-5 and TRBJ2-7, with unresolved D. The source is a human donor in good health. Some libraries in this study had Jurkat cell RNA spiked in. The CDR3 spells CATIGRACEQYF. The DNA of the CDR3 is TGTGCCACTATCGGTCGCGCCTGCGAGCAGTACTTC.